A selection of T cell receptor beta chains follows, all from one sample in a study of early T cells in non-severe SARS-CoV-2 infection. TCRdb itself ran the 5' RACE reads through MiXCR, one entry per CDR3 protein. The table shows some 82,000 distinct CDR3 sequences, with around 10% occurring only once. Sample: whole blood. The receptors come from an adult who was a healthcare worker with PCR-confirmed SARS-CoV-2 infection or an uninfected control (not recorded which). CDR3s include the opening cysteine and the closing phenylalanine or tryptophan. A D gene is named only where the DNA matches it firmly. Clone size is not always given. Where it is, it says once, few, many or a class for expanded clones.

clone_size j_call d_call v_call cdr3_nt cdr3_aa
many TRBJ2-1 NA TRBV27 TGTGCCAGCAGTTTGAACAATGAGCAGTTCTTC CASSLNNEQFF
many TRBJ1-4 NA TRBV29-1 TGCAGTGGTACCGGGACCCGGAGAGAAAAACTGTTTTTT CSGTGTRREKLFF
NA TRBJ2-7 NA TRBV10-3 TGTGCCATCAACAAGCGGGACAGCTCCTACGAGCAGTACTTC CAINKRDSSYEQYF
NA TRBJ1-6 NA TRBV27 TGTGCCAGCAGTCTACTTAATTCACCCCTCCACTTT CASSLLNSPLHF
NA TRBJ2-7 TRBD2 TRBV20-1 TGCAGTGCCAATAAGCGGGGGGTTTCCTACGAGCAGTACTTC CSANKRGVSYEQYF
many TRBJ1-1 TRBD1 TRBV20-1 TGCAGTGTCGACGGGACAGGCTACACTGAAGCTTTCTTT CSVDGTGYTEAFF
NA TRBJ2-1 TRBD2 TRBV4-1 TGCGCCAGCAGCCACCGGACTAGCGGGGGGGGCCCCGGGCAGTTCTTC CASSHRTSGGGPGQFF
many TRBJ1-5 NA TRBV6-5 TGTGCCAGCAGACGCGGGACGGACGATCAGCCCCAGCATTTT CASRRGTDDQPQHF
many TRBJ1-6 NA TRBV9 TGTGCCAGCAGCGTAGCTGGGAAGGATTCACCCCTCCACTTT CASSVAGKDSPLHF
NA TRBJ1-6 NA TRBV25-1 TGTGCCAGCAGTGAAGGATATTCACCCCTCCACTTT CASSEGYSPLHF
few TRBJ1-5 TRBD1 TRBV28 TGTGCCAGCAGTTCCCCACAGGGGGCTAATCAGCCCCAGCATTTT CASSSPQGANQPQHF
few TRBJ2-3 NA TRBV7-2 TGTGCCAGCAGCGCCGTGGGGAGCACAGATACGCAGTATTTT CASSAVGSTDTQYF
NA TRBJ2-5 TRBD2 TRBV6-4 TGTGCCAGCGCCCCTGAGCGGGAGGGGACCCAAGAGACCCAGTACTTC CASAPEREGTQETQYF
many TRBJ2-5 TRBD2 TRBV3-1 TGTGCCAGCAGCCAAGGCGCGGGGGGGAAACAAGAGACCCAGTACTTC CASSQGAGGKQETQYF
NA TRBJ2-1 NA TRBV12-3/TRBV12-4 TGTGCCAGCAGTCCCGGGGACGTCTACAATGAGCAGTTCTTC CASSPGDVYNEQFF
NA TRBJ2-2 NA TRBV28 TGTGCCAGCAGGTTAGGTCCTCCGAACTCCGGGGAGCTGTTTTTT CASRLGPPNSGELFF
few TRBJ1-1 NA TRBV30 TGTGCCTGGTACACGGGTTTTATGAACACTGAAGCTTTCTTT CAWYTGFMNTEAFF
NA TRBJ1-3 NA TRBV28 TGTGCCAGCAGACCTCGACCCGTCTCATCGGGAAACACCATATATTTT CASRPRPVSSGNTIYF
few TRBJ2-3 TRBD2 TRBV29-1 TGCAGCGTCCCCGAGGTAGCGGGAGCAGATACGCAGTATTTT CSVPEVAGADTQYF
few TRBJ2-2 NA TRBV10-1 TGCGCCAGCAGAAGTACTACGGCCGGGGAGCTGTTTTTT CASRSTTAGELFF
many TRBJ2-5 NA TRBV11-2 TGTGCCAGCAGCGGAAGGAGGCAAGAGACCCAGTACTTC CASSGRRQETQYF
NA TRBJ1-4 TRBD1 TRBV3-1 TGTACCTCCTCGGGACAGGGCATTGAAAAACTGTTTTTT CTSSGQGIEKLFF
NA TRBJ2-1 TRBD2 TRBV6-5 TGTGCCAGCAGTCAGACTAGCGGGGGGTACAATGAGCAGTTCTTC CASSQTSGGYNEQFF
few TRBJ2-7 NA TRBV10-3 TGTGCCATCAGTGAGCCTAGGGAGCTAAACCGGGAGCAGTACTTC CAISEPRELNREQYF
many TRBJ2-7 NA TRBV20-1 TGCAGCGCTATTCCGTATGTAGGACTCCGATACGAGCAGTACTTC CSAIPYVGLRYEQYF
NA TRBJ2-7 TRBD1 TRBV12-3/TRBV12-4 TGTGCCAGCAGCCGGGGACAGAACGAGCAGTACTTC CASSRGQNEQYF
few TRBJ2-2 NA TRBV9 TGTGCCAGCAGCGTAAATACATTGAACACCGGGGAGCTGTTTTTT CASSVNTLNTGELFF
many TRBJ2-7 NA TRBV6-2/TRBV6-3 TGTGCCAGCAGTTCGAGAGGTAGTAAAGCCTACGAGCAGTACTTC CASSSRGSKAYEQYF
many TRBJ1-5 TRBD1 TRBV20-1 TGCAGTGCTAGAGCCCTCACAGGGGCGCTGGAAGCCCAGCATTTT CSARALTGALEAQHF
few TRBJ1-5 TRBD1 TRBV29-1 TGCAGCGTCTCAGGGGGCATTAGCAATCAGCCCCAGCATTTT CSVSGGISNQPQHF
few TRBJ1-5 NA TRBV29-1 TGCAGCGTCCAAGATAGCAATCAGCCCCAGCATTTT CSVQDSNQPQHF
NA TRBJ2-3 NA TRBV6-1 TGTGCCAGCAGTTGGGGGGTTAGCACAGATACGCAGTATTTT CASSWGVSTDTQYF